These 31 T cell receptor beta chains were sequenced from one sample in a study of control samples from healthy donors and cancer patients. Generated by immunoSEQ multiplex PCR, the TCRdb table keeps only in-frame clones and is missing some. Of approximately 100,000 clones in the sample, roughly 89% were seen once. Sequencing was performed on blood. Receptors originate from a human donor in good health. The donor label of this sample is uncertain.

V is TRBV5-4 and J is TRBJ2-5; D ambiguous. The CDR3 sequence is 13 residues long. The V end lost 0 bases, the J end lost 5 bases, and 8 bases lay between the germline ends. Germline values: CDR1 SGHNT, CDR2 YYREEE (reference sequence). CDR3: CASSLGPVETQYF. Written as DNA, the CDR3 is TGTGCCAGCAGCTTGGGACCTGTGGAGACCCAGTACTTC.

This sequence joins TRBV10-3 and TRBJ2-3; TRBD2 aligns across 8 bases. V was pared by 5 bases and J by 5 bases, with 9 bases of the junction left unmatched. Germline V lookup: CDR1 ENHRY, CDR2 SYGVKD. The CDR3 consists of 15 residues. CDR3 residues: CAISQKSGGGDTQYF. CDR3 nucleotide sequence: TGTGCCATCAGTCAAAAGAGCGGGGGAGGAGATACGCAGTATTTT.

The rearrangement links TRBV5-1 to TRBJ2-1; TRBD1 might be the D (7 bases). Trimming cost V 6 bases and J 6 bases, with 16 bases left between them. The germline V gene has CDR1 SGHRS and CDR2 YFSETQ. There are 14 residues in the CDR3. The DNA for the CDR3 is TGCGCCAGCACCAAGACCCAGGGGGGCAATGAGCAGTTCTTC. This codes for CASTKTQGGNEQFF.

The V and J genes are TRBV27 and TRBJ1-2; D may be TRBD1 (6 bases). This CDR3 has 13 residues. Deletions cut 6 bases from V and 8 bases from J, with 16 bases between. CDR1 and CDR2 (germline): MNHEY, SMNVEV (reference sequence). The CDR3 DNA is TGTGCCAGCAGCCCAGGGGTTGCGCGGGGCTACACCTTC. This gives the protein CASSPGVARGYTF.

This sequence joins TRBV7-9 and TRBJ1-3; 8 bases align to TRBD1. The J segment lost 0 bases and the V segment lost 5 bases, leaving 6 bases of the junction unmatched. This CDR3 has 16 residues. Per the germline V gene, CDR1 is SEHNR and CDR2 is FQNEAQ (reference sequence). CDR3 sequence: CASSPGQGNSGNTIYF. CDR3 DNA: TGTGCCAGCAGCCCCGGACAGGGAAACTCTGGAAACACCATATATTTT.

J is TRBJ2-7 and V is TRBV9, with TRBD2 matching 7 bases. V shed 0 bases, J shed 2 bases, and the junction held 5 bases outside the gene matches. Germline lookup yields CDR1 SGDLS and CDR2 YYNGEE. This CDR3 has 15 amino acids. The CDR3 nucleotides read TGTGCCAGCAGCGTAGGAAGCGGGGCGCCCTACGAGCAGTACTTC. Amino acids: CASSVGSGAPYEQYF.

V gene TRBV28 combines with J gene TRBJ2-5, with 8 positions matching TRBD1. V lost 6 bases to trimming and J lost 7 bases; unmatched junction nucleotides: 1. This CDR3 spans 11 amino acids. Germline V gene lookup returns CDR1 MDHEN and CDR2 SYDVKM. This CDR3 is CASRQGGTQYF. The CDR3 DNA follows: TGTGCCAGCAGACAGGGGGGGACCCAGTACTTC.

A single count supports this clone. J is TRBJ2-1 and V is TRBV7-2, with TRBD2 identical over 10 bases. Germline values: CDR1 SGHTA, CDR2 FQGNSA. Trimming took 5 bases from V and 8 from J; bases not matched to a gene: 9. This CDR3 spans 15 amino acids. This CDR3 reads CASSQTGTSVYEQFF. The DNA for the CDR3 is TGTGCCAGCAGCCAAACCGGGACTAGCGTTTATGAGCAGTTCTTC.

The V and J genes are TRBV5-1 and TRBJ2-2, with 9 bases identical to TRBD1. This CDR3 region has 15 residues. J gave up 3 bases and V 3 bases, and 3 bases lay outside the gene matches. Germline V gene sequence: CDR1 SGHRS, CDR2 YFSETQ. In DNA form, the CDR3 reads TGCGCCAGCAGCTCGGACAGGGGTGACACCGGGGAGCTGTTTTTT. Residues: CASSSDRGDTGELFF.

The chain combines TRBV4-2 with TRBJ1-3, with D hard to call. Germline V CDR1 and CDR2: LGHNA, YNFKEQ. Trimming stripped 4 bases from V and 1 base from J, with 17 bases between. The length of the CDR3 is 17 residues. The CDR3 region has the DNA TGTGCCAGCAGCCCGTTGGGTACTCGGGCTTCTGGAAACACCATATATTTT. Residues: CASSPLGTRASGNTIYF.

Written as DNA, the CDR3 is TGTGCCAGCAGTCTTTCATTCGGGACGACCCAATATGAAAAACTGTTTTTT. It yields the protein CASSLSFGTTQYEKLFF. The gene calls are TRBV27 and TRBJ1-4; perhaps TRBD1 as D (5 bases). Germline CDR1 is MNHEY and CDR2 is SMNVEV (reference sequence). The ends were cut back, 5 bases at V and 6 bases at J, with 22 bases in the middle. CDR3 length: 17 amino acids.

The chain employs TRBV14 and TRBJ2-1; D gene ambiguous. The CDR3 consists of 16 residues. Trimming took off 1 base at V and 0 bases at J, with 10 bases between the two ends. Germline CDR1 is SGHDN and CDR2 is FVKESK. For the CDR3, the DNA is TGTGCCAGCAGCCAAGGTAGGATCATCTCCTACAATGAGCAGTTCTTC. Protein product: CASSQGRIISYNEQFF.

The chain is built from TRBV6-8 and TRBJ1-5, with D hard to call. Germline V CDR1 and CDR2: MNHGY, SAAAGT. Trimming took 7 bases from V and 2 from J, leaving 15 bases between them. CDR3 length: 15 amino acids. The CDR3 spells CASTSLPVGNQPQHF. The CDR3 DNA is TGTGCCAGCACCTCCCTTCCCGTGGGCAATCAGCCCCAGCATTTT.

In this sample, this clone turned up once. J is TRBJ2-5 and V is TRBV5-6; 8 bases fit TRBD1. The trim removed 2 bases at V and 1 base at J, leaving 4 bases unmatched. CDR1 SGHDT and CDR2 YYEEEE come from the germline V gene. This CDR3 is 15 amino acids long. In DNA form, the CDR3 reads TGTGCCAGCAGCTTTCGGGACAGGCTCCAAGAGACCCAGTACTTC. Protein: CASSFRDRLQETQYF.

The chain recombines TRBV2 with TRBJ2-7; D is uncertain. CDR3 size: 13 residues. CDR1 is SNHLY and CDR2 is FYNNEI in the germline V gene. Trimming took 5 bases from V and 3 from J, leaving 11 bases between them. The DNA of the CDR3 is TGTGCCAGCAGTTTTGGCCGCTACTACGAGCAGTACTTC. This gives the protein CASSFGRYYEQYF.

The V call is TRBV3-1 (or the pseudogene TRBV3-2), the J call TRBJ1-3; D is uncertain. The CDR3 extends over 14 amino acids. Germline-derived CDR1 and CDR2 are LGHDT and YNNKEL (reference sequence). V lost 3 bases to trimming and J lost 2 bases, with 8 bases between them. The CDR3 nucleotides are TGTGCCAGCAGCCAGACGGTCCCTGGAAACACCATATATTTT. Translated, it gives CASSQTVPGNTIYF.

The chain joins TRBV7-9 to TRBJ1-2; TRBD1 might be the D (6 bases). V was shortened by 1 base and J by 6 bases, with 18 bases between the two germline ends. This CDR3 has 16 residues. From germline, CDR1 is SEHNR and CDR2 FQNEAQ (reference sequence). The CDR3 bases are TGTGCCAGCAGCTTAGGGGGGCGGCCGGGGAATCATGGCTACACCTTC. Protein: CASSLGGRPGNHGYTF. Full variable domain (rest looked up from reference TRBV7-9 and TRBJ1-2): DTGVSQNPRHKITKRGQNVTFRCDPISEHNRLYWYRQTLGQGPEFLTYFQNEAQLEKSRLLSDRFSAERPKGSFSTLEIQRTEQGDSAMYLCASSLGGRPGNHGYTFGSGTRLTVV.

This rearrangement joins TRBV19 to TRBJ1-2; TRBD1 aligns across 12 bases. V was pared by 3 bases and J by 8 bases, with 16 bases of the junction left unmatched. Germline V gene data show CDR1 as LNHDA and CDR2 as SQIVND (reference sequence). The CDR3 runs 18 residues. The CDR3 DNA reads as TGTGCCAGTAGTATTATCTTTGTCCCGGGACAGGGGGCAAGAGGCTACACCTTC. Translated, it gives CASSIIFVPGQGARGYTF. The full variable domain, in which reference TRBV19 and TRBJ1-2 provide the parts outside the CDR3, is DGGITQSPKYLFRKEGQNVTLSCEQNLNHDAMYWYRQDPGQGLRLIYYSQIVNDFQKGDIAEGYSVSREKKESFPLTVTSAQKNPTAFYLCASSIIFVPGQGARGYTFGSGTRLTVV.

This chain uses TRBV28 with TRBJ1-5; D is uncertain. Germline values: CDR1 MDHEN, CDR2 SYDVKM. V lost 6 bases, J lost 1 base, and 16 bases lay in between. This CDR3 has 16 amino acids. The CDR3 DNA sequence: TGTGCCAGCAGCCGCCCGGGAGGGATGAGCAATCAGCCCCAGCATTTT. Translation: CASSRPGGMSNQPQHF.

The V and J genes are TRBV7-2 and TRBJ1-2, with D maybe TRBD1 (5 bases). The length of the CDR3 is 14 residues. Per germline, CDR1 SGHTA and CDR2 FQGNSA. Trimming stripped 0 bases from V and 5 bases from J, with 10 bases between. Here the CDR3 DNA reads TGTGCCAGCAGCTTAGCGCACGGGGCTTATGGCTACACCTTC. Its translation: CASSLAHGAYGYTF.

The chain carries TRBV18 and TRBJ1-2; D not certain. Germline CDR1 is KGHSH and CDR2 is LQKENI. This CDR3 has 15 residues. V was cut by 2 bases and J by 0 bases, with 10 bases left in between. CDR3 loop: CASSPTAESNYGYTF. Here the CDR3 DNA reads TGTGCCAGCTCACCAACGGCCGAATCTAACTATGGCTACACCTTC.

This chain uses TRBV2 with TRBJ2-3; TRBD1 might be the D (8 bases). Trimming took 5 bases from V and 3 from J, leaving 12 bases between them. The CDR3 runs to 14 residues. Germline V lookup: CDR1 SNHLY, CDR2 FYNNEI. CDR3 bases: TGTGCCAGCAGTCAGCGGGACAGGACAGATACGCAGTATTTT. Protein product: CASSQRDRTDTQYF.

V gene TRBV30 combines with J gene TRBJ1-3, with no clear D. CDR3 length equals 13 residues. Germline CDR1 is GTSNPN and CDR2 is SVGIG (reference sequence). V lost 5 bases to trimming and J lost 0 bases, with 8 bases between them. CDR3 nucleotides: TGTGCCTGGCCCCCAGGCTCTGGAAACACCATATATTTT. Protein sequence: CAWPPGSGNTIYF.

This chain connects TRBV12-5 to TRBJ2-1; 12 bases align to TRBD2. J gave up 10 bases and V 6 bases, and 7 bases lay outside the gene matches. From germline, CDR1 is LGHNT and CDR2 FRNRAP. The CDR3 has 14 amino acids. CDR3 nucleotide sequence: TGTGCTAGTGGGCTAGCGGGGGGGGAGCGGGAGCAGTTCTTC. Protein: CASGLAGGEREQFF.

The chain recombines TRBV15 with TRBJ2-5; D ambiguous. V was shortened by 1 base and J by 2 bases, with 11 bases between the two germline ends. Germline V gene lookup returns CDR1 LNHNV and CDR2 YYDKDF (reference sequence). The CDR3 length is 15 residues. This CDR3 is CATSRALEAQETQYF. The CDR3 DNA is TGTGCCACCAGCAGAGCGTTGGAAGCGCAAGAGACCCAGTACTTC.

V gene TRBV5-1 combines with J gene TRBJ2-1; TRBD2 matches at 8 bases. Germline CDR1 is SGHRS and CDR2 is YFSETQ. V trimming: 6 bases; J trimming: 2 bases; junction bases outside the gene matches: 10. This CDR3 region has 16 residues. The CDR3 nucleotides read TGCGCCAGCACCGATGTAGCGGGGAGACCCTACAATGAGCAGTTCTTC. Residues: CASTDVAGRPYNEQFF.

The V gene is TRBV6-5, the J gene TRBJ2-5, with 8 bases aligning to TRBD1. V lost 5 bases to trimming and J lost 2 bases; unmatched junction nucleotides: 4. The germline V gene has CDR1 MNHEY and CDR2 SVGAGI. CDR3 length: 14 residues. The CDR3 reads CASSRDRTQETQYF. In DNA form, the CDR3 reads TGTGCCAGCAGTAGGGACAGGACACAAGAGACCCAGTACTTC.

V and J are TRBV20-1 and TRBJ2-1, with a tentative D call TRBD2 (5 bases). CDR1 and CDR2 from the germline V gene are DFQATT and SNEGSKA (reference sequence). Trimming took 6 bases from V and 0 from J, leaving 15 bases between them. The CDR3 runs 15 residues. The chain's CDR3 is CSASQDWASYNEQFF. The CDR3, as DNA: TGCAGTGCAAGTCAGGACTGGGCCTCCTACAATGAGCAGTTCTTC.

This clone was seen a handful of times. The chain is built from TRBV6-1 and TRBJ1-6, with TRBD1 as a possible D gene (5 bases). With 3 bases removed from V and 7 bases from J, the gap between germline ends came to 7 bases. Germline V CDR1 and CDR2: MNHNS, SASEGT. This CDR3 comprises 13 residues. CDR3 sequence reads: CASSDGANSPLHF. CDR3 nucleotides: TGTGCCAGCAGTGATGGGGCGAATTCACCCCTCCACTTT.

The CDR3 loop reads CASSLSNGPFNQPQHF. CDR3 DNA sequence: TGCGCCAGCAGCCTTTCAAACGGTCCCTTCAATCAGCCCCAGCATTTT. V and J are TRBV4-1 and TRBJ1-5; D uncertain. From germline, CDR1 is MGHRA and CDR2 YSYEKL. Between the trimmed V and J ends, which lost 4 bases and 3 bases, there was a span of 16 bases. CDR3 length: 16 amino acids.

The chain links TRBV3-1 (or the pseudogene TRBV3-2) to TRBJ1-5, with TRBD1 identical over 8 bases. The CDR3 is made up of 17 amino acids. Trimming removed 2 bases from V and 0 bases from J; junction bases left unmatched: 6. Looked up from germline, CDR1 is LGHDT and CDR2 is YNNKEL (reference sequence). CDR3 DNA sequence: TGTGCCAGCAGCCAACCTGGACAGGGAAATAGCAATCAGCCCCAGCATTTT. Its protein is CASSQPGQGNSNQPQHF.